This T cell receptor beta chain came from a study of OX40 agonist ivuxolimab in advanced cancers. As regards this clone: Its antigen is unidentified.

Data came from immunoSEQ multiplex PCR; TCRdb stores just in-frame clones and leaves some out. Here the sample spans tens of thousands of clones, over 75% being singletons. General study points: At 0.1 to 3.0 mg/kg, clonal expansion of CD4+ and CD8+ blood T cells had occurred by week 6. People who partly responded at 0.1-3.0 mg/kg had some of the least clonal expansion seen. Expanded peripheral T-cell antigen specificity went undetermined.

This material consisted of CD4+ or CD8+ T cells sorted from blood, taken in a trial of the OX40 agonist ivuxolimab. The TCR was taken from an adult with an advanced solid tumor such as melanoma, head and neck, liver or kidney cancer.

CDR3 nucleotides: TGTGCCAGCAACTTCCAGGGCAACGGTCAGCCCCAGCATTTT. This gives the protein CASNFQGNGQPQHF. The chain links TRBV28 to TRBJ1-5; D perhaps matches TRBD1 (5 bases). Trimming removed 7 bases at V and 6 bases at J, with 16 bases between. CDR3 length equals 14 residues. Germline lookup yields CDR1 MDHEN and CDR2 SYDVKM.